This is a list of T cell receptor beta chains from one sample in a study of spatial heterogeneity in lung cancer. TCRdb redid the calling of the 5' RACE reads with MiXCR, one entry per CDR3 protein. Altogether 15,000 to 20,000 distinct CDR3 sequences are present, 20% to 25% being singletons, with the ten largest covering about a fifth. Sequencing was performed on PBMCs, taken at surgery. The receptors shown here come from a female donor with early-stage non-small cell lung cancer. The CDR3 runs from the conserved cysteine through the conserved F or W. The order of the fields is clone size, V gene, D gene, J gene, CDR3 protein, CDR3 DNA. The D gene is left open where the match is weak. The listing skips clone size in some rows; elsewhere it reads once, few, many or a size class.

>many|TRBV24-1|-|TRBJ2-2
CATSDPRWGNTGELFF
TGTGCCACCAGTGATCCACGGTGGGGGAACACCGGGGAGCTGTTTTTT
>many|TRBV20-1|-|TRBJ1-2
CSASKSGFDGYTF
TGCAGTGCTAGTAAATCAGGATTTGATGGCTACACCTTC
>many|TRBV20-1|TRBD1|TRBJ2-7
CSARADRHRGEQYF
TGCAGTGCTAGAGCGGACAGGCACCGGGGCGAGCAGTACTTC
>many|TRBV7-2|TRBD2|TRBJ2-5
CASSPSGLAVQETQYF
TGTGCCAGCAGCCCCTCGGGACTAGCGGTCCAAGAGACCCAGTACTTC
>many|TRBV12-3/TRBV12-4|-|TRBJ1-2
CASSLTENYGYTF
TGTGCCAGCAGCCTGACAGAGAACTATGGCTACACCTTC
>many|TRBV7-9|-|TRBJ1-1
CASRRYHTEAFF
TGTGCCAGCAGAAGATACCACACTGAAGCTTTCTTT
>few|TRBV5-6|TRBD2|TRBJ2-3
CASSLVSGSITDTQYF
TGTGCCAGCAGCTTGGTTAGCGGGAGTATCACAGATACGCAGTATTTT
>many|TRBV28|-|TRBJ2-1
CASSSPRGGGPVFEQFF
TGTGCCAGCAGTAGCCCTCGAGGGGGAGGCCCCGTCTTTGAGCAGTTCTTC
>many|TRBV12-3/TRBV12-4|TRBD1|TRBJ2-7
CASSRTRDSSYEQYF
TGTGCCAGCAGTCGTACCCGGGACAGCTCCTACGAGCAGTACTTC
>-|TRBV7-9|-|TRBJ2-2
CASSLVPTGELFF
TGTGCCAGCAGCTTAGTCCCCACCGGGGAGCTGTTTTTT
>medium-sized|TRBV7-9|-|TRBJ1-5
CASSLTAAGNQPQHF
TGTGCCAGCAGCCTCACGGCCGCAGGCAATCAGCCCCAGCATTTT
>many|TRBV2|TRBD2|TRBJ2-3
CASKKLAGDTDTQYF
TGTGCCAGCAAGAAACTAGCGGGAGACACAGATACGCAGTATTTT
>-|TRBV28|-|TRBJ2-4
CASAELVAKNIQYF
TGTGCCAGCGCGGAGCTGGTGGCCAAAAACATTCAGTACTTC
>many|TRBV7-2|-|TRBJ2-3
CASSFLGADTQYF
TGTGCCAGCAGCTTTTTAGGGGCAGATACGCAGTATTTT
>-|TRBV30|TRBD1|TRBJ1-2
CAWSPYGTAYGYTF
TGTGCCTGGAGTCCCTACGGGACAGCGTATGGCTACACCTTC
>many|TRBV7-2|-|TRBJ1-4
CASSFYGSNEKLFF
TGTGCCAGCAGCTTCTATGGGTCTAATGAAAAACTGTTTTTT
>-|TRBV7-2|-|TRBJ2-4
CASSLEARRPKNIQYF
TGTGCCAGCAGCTTAGAGGCCAGGCGGCCCAAAAACATTCAGTACTTC
>many|TRBV20-1|-|TRBJ1-6
CSATDPGSYNSPLHF
TGCAGTGCTACTGACCCGGGCTCCTATAATTCACCCCTCCACTTT
>-|TRBV24-1|-|TRBJ2-3
CATSVEGTDTQYF
TGTGCCACCAGTGTTGAGGGAACAGATACGCAGTATTTT
>many|TRBV19|-|TRBJ2-7
CASSIVGAGEQYF
TGTGCCAGTAGTATCGTGGGGGCGGGCGAGCAGTACTTC
>many|TRBV5-5|TRBD2|TRBJ2-7
CASSLETSGRATYEQYF
TGTGCCAGCAGCTTGGAGACTAGCGGGAGGGCCACCTACGAGCAGTACTTC
>-|TRBV24-1|TRBD2|TRBJ2-5
CATSGASGVPQETQYF
TGTGCCACCAGTGGGGCTAGCGGGGTTCCCCAAGAGACCCAGTACTTC
>many|TRBV6-6|-|TRBJ2-2
CASSWVTGELFF
TGTGCCAGCAGCTGGGTCACCGGGGAGCTGTTTTTT
>medium-sized|TRBV2|-|TRBJ1-1
CASSARANTEAFF
TGTGCCAGCAGTGCACGGGCGAACACTGAAGCTTTCTTT
>many|TRBV23-1|TRBD2|TRBJ2-1
CASRKIYSGRATPYSDNEQFF
TGCGCCAGCAGAAAAATTTACAGCGGGAGGGCCACTCCTTACTCCGACAATGAGCAGTTCTTC
>medium-sized|TRBV5-1|-|TRBJ2-7
CASSYSGVGGEQYF
TGCGCCAGCAGCTATTCGGGGGTCGGAGGAGAGCAGTACTTC
>-|TRBV5-1|TRBD1|TRBJ2-1
CASSYGQVNEQFF
TGCGCCAGCAGCTACGGACAGGTCAATGAGCAGTTCTTC
>once|TRBV20-1|-|TRBJ1-3
CSARVSGGTTIYF
TGCAGTGCTAGAGTCAGCGGGGGAACCACCATATATTTT
>many|TRBV20-1|TRBD1|TRBJ1-5
CSAGTGAHGEPQHF
TGCAGTGCCGGGACAGGGGCCCACGGTGAGCCCCAGCATTTT
>-|TRBV11-1|-|TRBJ2-3
CASRRDSSTDTQYF
TGTGCCAGCAGGAGAGACAGCAGCACAGATACGCAGTATTTT
>medium-sized|TRBV20-1|-|TRBJ1-5
CSARRGLKDQPQHF
TGCAGTGCTAGACGGGGGTTAAAGGATCAGCCCCAGCATTTT
>medium-sized|TRBV7-2|-|TRBJ2-5
CASSARGQETQYF
TGTGCCAGCAGCGCCAGGGGTCAAGAGACCCAGTACTTC
>many|TRBV5-1|TRBD1|TRBJ2-7
CASSYRDSSYEQYF
TGCGCCAGCAGCTACCGGGACAGTTCCTACGAGCAGTACTTC
>-|TRBV28|TRBD1|TRBJ2-5
CASSGTGDPQETQYF
TGTGCCAGCAGTGGGACAGGGGACCCCCAAGAGACCCAGTACTTC
>-|TRBV5-4|TRBD1|TRBJ1-1
CASSLGGTGEAFF
TGTGCCAGCAGCTTGGGGGGGACAGGTGAAGCTTTCTTT
>few|TRBV6-2/TRBV6-3|-|TRBJ1-1
CASSPSGQGDTEAFF
TGTGCCAGCAGTCCTTCGGGACAAGGAGACACTGAAGCTTTCTTT
>many|TRBV7-3|TRBD1|TRBJ2-2
CASSLTGTGGSGELFF
TGTGCCAGCAGCTTAACAGGGACAGGGGGCTCCGGGGAGCTGTTTTTT
>few|TRBV19|-|TRBJ2-2
CASVGTGWSGELFF
TGTGCCAGCGTGGGGACTGGGTGGAGCGGGGAGCTGTTTTTT
>many|TRBV21-1|-|TRBJ2-2
CASSSRDRGMAGELFF
TGTGCCAGCAGCAGCCGGGACAGGGGAATGGCCGGGGAGCTGTTTTTT
>many|TRBV28|-|TRBJ1-1
CASSVGLNPEAFF
TGTGCCAGCAGTGTCGGGCTCAACCCTGAAGCTTTCTTT
>few|TRBV18|-|TRBJ2-5
CASSPPGETQYF
TGTGCCAGCTCACCACCGGGTGAGACCCAGTACTTC
>many|TRBV5-1|-|TRBJ1-1
CASSFEMNTEAFF
TGCGCCAGCAGCTTTGAGATGAACACTGAAGCTTTCTTT
>-|TRBV4-1|-|TRBJ2-5
CASSRTSQGGETQYF
TGCGCCAGCAGCCGGACAAGTCAGGGAGGAGAGACCCAGTACTTC
>-|TRBV6-2/TRBV6-3|TRBD2|TRBJ2-7
CASSYAGESEQYF
TGTGCCAGCAGTTACGCGGGAGAGAGTGAGCAGTACTTC
>many|TRBV5-4|-|TRBJ2-7
CASSLRPSSPYEQYF
TGTGCCAGCAGCTTGCGGCCTAGCTCCCCCTACGAGCAGTACTTC
>many|TRBV5-4|-|TRBJ2-7
CASSLDSLSHEQYF
TGTGCCAGCAGCTTGGATAGTTTATCTCACGAGCAGTACTTC
>many|TRBV27|-|TRBJ2-3
CASSSRRRTSHDTQYF
TGTGCCAGCAGTTCTCGGAGGAGGACTTCCCATGATACGCAGTATTTT
>many|TRBV12-3/TRBV12-4|TRBD1|TRBJ1-1
CASRMGQGGTEAFF
TGTGCCAGCAGAATGGGACAGGGGGGCACTGAAGCTTTCTTT
>many|TRBV27|-|TRBJ2-7
CASSRGWGLTYEQYF
TGTGCCAGCAGTCGCGGATGGGGGTTGACCTACGAGCAGTACTTC
>medium-sized|TRBV28|-|TRBJ2-5
CASSPPWGSGGQETQYF
TGTGCCAGCAGTCCCCCTTGGGGTAGCGGAGGACAAGAGACCCAGTACTTC
>many|TRBV11-2|-|TRBJ2-4
CASSLGRQENAKNIQYF
TGTGCCAGCAGCTTAGGCCGACAGGAAAATGCCAAAAACATTCAGTACTTC